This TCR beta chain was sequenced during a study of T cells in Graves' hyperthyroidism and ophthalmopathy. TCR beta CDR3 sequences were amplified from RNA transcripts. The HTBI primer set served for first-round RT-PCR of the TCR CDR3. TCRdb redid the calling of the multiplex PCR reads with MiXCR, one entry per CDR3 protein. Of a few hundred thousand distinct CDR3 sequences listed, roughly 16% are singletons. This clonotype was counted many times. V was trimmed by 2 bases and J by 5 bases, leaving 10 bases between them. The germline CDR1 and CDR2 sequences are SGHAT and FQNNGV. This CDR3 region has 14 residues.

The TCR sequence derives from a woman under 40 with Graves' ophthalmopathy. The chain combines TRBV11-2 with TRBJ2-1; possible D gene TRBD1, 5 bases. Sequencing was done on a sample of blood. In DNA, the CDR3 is TGTGCCAGCAGCTTATCAGGGTTTGACAATGAGCAGTTCTTC. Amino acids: CASSLSGFDNEQFF. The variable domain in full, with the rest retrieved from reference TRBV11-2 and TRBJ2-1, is EAGVAQSPRYKIIEKRQSVAFWCNPISGHATLYWYQQILGQGPKLLIQFQNNGVVDDSQLPKDRFSAERLKGVDSTLKIQPAKLEDSAVYLCASSLSGFDNEQFFGPGTRLTVL.